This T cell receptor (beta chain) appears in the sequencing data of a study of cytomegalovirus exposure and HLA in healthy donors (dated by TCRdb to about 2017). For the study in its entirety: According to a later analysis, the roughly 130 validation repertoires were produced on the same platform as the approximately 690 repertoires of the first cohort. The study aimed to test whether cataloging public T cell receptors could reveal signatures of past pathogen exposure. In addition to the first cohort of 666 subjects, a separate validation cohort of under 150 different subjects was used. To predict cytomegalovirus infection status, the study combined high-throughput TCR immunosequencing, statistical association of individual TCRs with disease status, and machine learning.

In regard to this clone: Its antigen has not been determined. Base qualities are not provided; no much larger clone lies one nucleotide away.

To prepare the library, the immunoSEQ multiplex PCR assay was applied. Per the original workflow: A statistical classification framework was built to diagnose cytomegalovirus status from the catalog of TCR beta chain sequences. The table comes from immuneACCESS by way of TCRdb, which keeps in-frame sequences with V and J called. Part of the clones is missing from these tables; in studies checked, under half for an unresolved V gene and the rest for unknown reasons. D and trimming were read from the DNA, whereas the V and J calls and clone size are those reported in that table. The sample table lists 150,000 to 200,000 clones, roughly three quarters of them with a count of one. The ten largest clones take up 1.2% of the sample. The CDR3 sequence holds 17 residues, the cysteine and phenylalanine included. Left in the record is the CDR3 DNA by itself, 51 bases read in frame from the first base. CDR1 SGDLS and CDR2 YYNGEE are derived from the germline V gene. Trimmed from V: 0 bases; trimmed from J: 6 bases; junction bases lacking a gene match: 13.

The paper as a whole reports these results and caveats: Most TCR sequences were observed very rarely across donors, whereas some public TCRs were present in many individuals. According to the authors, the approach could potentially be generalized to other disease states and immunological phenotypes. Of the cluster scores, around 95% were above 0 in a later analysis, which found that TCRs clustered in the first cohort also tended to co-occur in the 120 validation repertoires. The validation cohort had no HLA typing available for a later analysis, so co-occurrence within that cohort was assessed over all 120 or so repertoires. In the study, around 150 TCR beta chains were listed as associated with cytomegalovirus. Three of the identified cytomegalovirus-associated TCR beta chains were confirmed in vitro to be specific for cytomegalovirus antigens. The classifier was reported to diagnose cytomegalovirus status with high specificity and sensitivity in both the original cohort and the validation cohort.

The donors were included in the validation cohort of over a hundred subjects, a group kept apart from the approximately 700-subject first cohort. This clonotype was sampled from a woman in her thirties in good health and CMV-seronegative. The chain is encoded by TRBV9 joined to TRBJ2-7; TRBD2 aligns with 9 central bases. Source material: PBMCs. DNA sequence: TGTGCCAGCAGCGTAGGTCTAGCGGGGTCACCCAGGGGCGAGCAGTACTTC. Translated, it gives CASSVGLAGSPRGEQYF. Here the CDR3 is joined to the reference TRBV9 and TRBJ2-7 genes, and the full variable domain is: DSGVTQTPKHLITATGQRVTLRCSPRSGDLSVYWYQQSLDQGLQFLIQYYNGEERAKGNILERFSAQQFPDLHSELNLSSLELGDSALYFCASSVGLAGSPRGEQYFGPGTRLTVT.